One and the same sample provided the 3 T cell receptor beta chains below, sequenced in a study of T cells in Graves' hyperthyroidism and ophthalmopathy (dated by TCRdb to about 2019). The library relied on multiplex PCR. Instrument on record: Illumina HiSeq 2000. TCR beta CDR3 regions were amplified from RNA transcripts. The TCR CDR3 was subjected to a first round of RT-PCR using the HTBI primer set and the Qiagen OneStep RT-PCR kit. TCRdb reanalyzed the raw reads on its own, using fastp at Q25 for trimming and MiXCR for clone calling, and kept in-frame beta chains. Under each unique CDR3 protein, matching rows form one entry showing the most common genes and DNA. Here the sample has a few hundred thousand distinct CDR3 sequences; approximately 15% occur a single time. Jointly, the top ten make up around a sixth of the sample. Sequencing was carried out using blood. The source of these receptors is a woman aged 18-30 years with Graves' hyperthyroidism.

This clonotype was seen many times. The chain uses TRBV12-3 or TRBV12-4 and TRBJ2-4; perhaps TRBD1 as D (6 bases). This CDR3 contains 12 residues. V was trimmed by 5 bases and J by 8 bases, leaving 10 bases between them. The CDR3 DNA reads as TGTGCCAGCAGTACAGGGTTTCACATTCAGTACTTC. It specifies CASSTGFHIQYF.

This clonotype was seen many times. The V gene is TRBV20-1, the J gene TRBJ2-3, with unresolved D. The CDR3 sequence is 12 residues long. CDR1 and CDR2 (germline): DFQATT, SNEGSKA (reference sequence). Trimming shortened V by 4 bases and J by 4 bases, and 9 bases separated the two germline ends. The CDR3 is CSAIFKADTQYF. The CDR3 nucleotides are TGCAGTGCTATATTTAAGGCAGATACGCAGTATTTT.

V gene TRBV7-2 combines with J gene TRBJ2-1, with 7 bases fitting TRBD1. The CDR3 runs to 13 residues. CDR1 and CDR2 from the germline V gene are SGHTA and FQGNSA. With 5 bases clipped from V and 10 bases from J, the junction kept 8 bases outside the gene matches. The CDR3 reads CASSTRQGREQFF. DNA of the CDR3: TGTGCCAGCAGCACCCGACAGGGACGCGAGCAGTTCTTC.